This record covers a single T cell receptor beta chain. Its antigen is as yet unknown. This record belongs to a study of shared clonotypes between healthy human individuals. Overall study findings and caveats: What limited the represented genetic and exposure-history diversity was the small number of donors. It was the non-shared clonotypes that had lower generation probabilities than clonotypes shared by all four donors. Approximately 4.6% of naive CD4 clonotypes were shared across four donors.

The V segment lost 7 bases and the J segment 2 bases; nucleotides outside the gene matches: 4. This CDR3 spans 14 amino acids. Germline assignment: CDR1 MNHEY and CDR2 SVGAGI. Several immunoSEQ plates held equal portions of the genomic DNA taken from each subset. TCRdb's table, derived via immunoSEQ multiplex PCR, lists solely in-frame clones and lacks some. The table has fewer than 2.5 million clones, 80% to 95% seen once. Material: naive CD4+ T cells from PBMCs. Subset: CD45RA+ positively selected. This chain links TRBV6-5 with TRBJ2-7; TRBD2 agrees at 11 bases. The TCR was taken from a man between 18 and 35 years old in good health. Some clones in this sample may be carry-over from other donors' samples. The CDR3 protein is CASKPSGRTYEQYF. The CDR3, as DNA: TGTGCCAGCAAGCCTAGCGGGAGGACCTACGAGCAGTACTTC.